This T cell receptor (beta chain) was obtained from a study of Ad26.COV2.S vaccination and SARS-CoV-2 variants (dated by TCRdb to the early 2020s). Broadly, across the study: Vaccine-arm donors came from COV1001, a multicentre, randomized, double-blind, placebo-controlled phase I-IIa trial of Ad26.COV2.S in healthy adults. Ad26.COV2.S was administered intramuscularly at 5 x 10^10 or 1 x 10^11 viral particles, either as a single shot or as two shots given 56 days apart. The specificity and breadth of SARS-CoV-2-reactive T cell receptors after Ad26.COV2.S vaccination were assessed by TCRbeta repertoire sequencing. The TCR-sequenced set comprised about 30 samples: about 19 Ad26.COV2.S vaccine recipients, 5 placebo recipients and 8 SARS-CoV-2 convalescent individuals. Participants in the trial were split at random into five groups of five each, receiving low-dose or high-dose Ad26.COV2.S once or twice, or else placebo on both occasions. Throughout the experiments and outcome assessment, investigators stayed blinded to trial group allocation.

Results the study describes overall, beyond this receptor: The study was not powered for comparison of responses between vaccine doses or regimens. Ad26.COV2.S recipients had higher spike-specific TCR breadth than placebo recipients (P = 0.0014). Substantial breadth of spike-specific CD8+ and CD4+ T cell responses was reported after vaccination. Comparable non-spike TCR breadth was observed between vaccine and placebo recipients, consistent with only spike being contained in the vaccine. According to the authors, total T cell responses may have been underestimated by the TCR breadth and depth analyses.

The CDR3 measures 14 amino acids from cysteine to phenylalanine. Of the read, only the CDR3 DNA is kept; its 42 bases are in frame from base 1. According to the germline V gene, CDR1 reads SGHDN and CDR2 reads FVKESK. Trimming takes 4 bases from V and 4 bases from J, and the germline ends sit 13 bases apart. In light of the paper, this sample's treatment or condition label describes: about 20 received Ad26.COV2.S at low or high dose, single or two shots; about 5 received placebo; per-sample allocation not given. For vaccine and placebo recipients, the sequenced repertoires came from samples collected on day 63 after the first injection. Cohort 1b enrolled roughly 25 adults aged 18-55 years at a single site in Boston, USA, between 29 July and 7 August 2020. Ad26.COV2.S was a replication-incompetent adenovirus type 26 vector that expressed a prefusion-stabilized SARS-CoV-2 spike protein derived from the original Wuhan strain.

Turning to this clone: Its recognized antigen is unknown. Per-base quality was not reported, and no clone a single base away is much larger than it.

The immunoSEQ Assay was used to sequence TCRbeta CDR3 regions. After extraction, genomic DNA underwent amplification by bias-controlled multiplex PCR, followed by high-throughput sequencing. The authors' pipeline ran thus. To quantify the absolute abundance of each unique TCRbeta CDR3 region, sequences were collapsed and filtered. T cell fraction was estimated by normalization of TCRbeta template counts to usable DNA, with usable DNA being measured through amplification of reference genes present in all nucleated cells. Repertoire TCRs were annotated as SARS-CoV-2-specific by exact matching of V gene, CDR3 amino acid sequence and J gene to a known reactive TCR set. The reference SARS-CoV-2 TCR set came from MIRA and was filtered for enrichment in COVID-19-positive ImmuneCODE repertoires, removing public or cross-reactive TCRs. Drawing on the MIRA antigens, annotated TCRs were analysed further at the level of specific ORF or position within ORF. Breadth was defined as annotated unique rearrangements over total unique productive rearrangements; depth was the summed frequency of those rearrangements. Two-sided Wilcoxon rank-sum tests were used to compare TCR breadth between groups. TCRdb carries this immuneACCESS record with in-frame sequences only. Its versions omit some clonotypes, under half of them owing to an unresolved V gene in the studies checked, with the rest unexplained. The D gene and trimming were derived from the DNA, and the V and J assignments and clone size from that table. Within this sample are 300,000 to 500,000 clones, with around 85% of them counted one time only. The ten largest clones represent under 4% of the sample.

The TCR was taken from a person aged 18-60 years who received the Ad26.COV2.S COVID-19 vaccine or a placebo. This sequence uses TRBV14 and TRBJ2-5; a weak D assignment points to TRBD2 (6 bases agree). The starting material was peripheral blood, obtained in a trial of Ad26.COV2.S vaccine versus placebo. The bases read TGTGCCAGCAGCCCCCTCGGCGGGGTAGAGACCCAGTACTTC. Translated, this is CASSPLGGVETQYF. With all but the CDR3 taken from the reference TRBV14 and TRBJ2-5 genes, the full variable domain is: EAGVTQFPSHSVIEKGQTVTLRCDPISGHDNLYWYRRVMGKEIKFLLHFVKESKQDESGMPNNRFLAERTGGTYSTLKVQPAELEDSGVYFCASSPLGGVETQYFGPGTRLLVL.